A single sample is the source of the 3 T cell receptor beta chains below, sequenced in a study of T cells in localized non-small cell lung cancer. The protocol was immunoSEQ multiplex PCR, while the TCRdb copy is restricted to in-frame clones and leaves out a portion. The data show 7,700 or so clones, 92% seen once. Sequenced here: peripheral blood mononuclear cells, sampled before any cancer treatment. The receptor set was obtained from a male donor aged 60 or over with stage II lung adenocarcinoma.

The chain uses TRBV7-6 and TRBJ2-7; the D gene is possibly TRBD2 (5 bases). This CDR3 has 14 amino acids. Germline V gene lookup returns CDR1 SGHVS and CDR2 FNYEAQ. The ends were cut back, 5 bases at V and 0 bases at J, with 11 bases in the middle. The CDR3 sequence: CASSISGISYEQYF. CDR3 DNA sequence: TGTGCCAGCAGCATATCGGGGATCTCCTACGAGCAGTACTTC.

The sample holds one count of this clone. The J gene is TRBJ1-3, the V gene TRBV5-4; D is unresolved. This CDR3 contains 14 residues. CDR1 is SGHNT, CDR2 YYREEE, per germline (reference sequence). V lost 0 bases to trimming and J lost 2 bases, with 6 bases between them. CDR3 DNA: TGTGCCAGCAGCTTGGCTGGGCCTGGAAACACCATATATTTT. Protein: CASSLAGPGNTIYF.

The rearrangement uses TRBV29-1 and TRBJ2-5, with D tentatively TRBD2 (5 bases). This CDR3 has 12 residues. Germline V gene sequence: CDR1 SQVTM, CDR2 ANQGSEA. Deletions cut 5 bases from V and 4 bases from J, with 11 bases between. This CDR3 is CSVSGGRETQYF. CDR3 bases: TGCAGCGTTTCTGGAGGACGAGAGACCCAGTACTTC.